What follows are 26 T cell receptor beta chains derived from one specimen sequenced in a study of T cells in narcolepsy. The repertoire was sequenced with immunoSEQ multiplex PCR; TCRdb's copy has only in-frame clones and lacks some. The table records 25,000 to 30,000 clones, roughly 77% of them present only once. The sample consisted of memory (CD45RA-) CD4+ T cells from blood. The receptors derive from a human donor in good health.

This chain connects TRBV6-6 to TRBJ2-5; tentatively, D is TRBD2 (6 bases). Germline assignment: CDR1 MNHNY and CDR2 SVGAGI (reference sequence). The ends were cut back, 5 bases at V and 4 bases at J, with 11 bases in the middle. This CDR3 comprises 13 residues. As DNA, the CDR3 is TGTGCCAGCAGTCCCCGGGGGACAGAGACCCAGTACTTC. It yields the protein CASSPRGTETQYF.

This clone has a handful of counts. This rearrangement joins TRBV6-5 to TRBJ1-6; D remains unclear. Trimming shortened V by 5 bases and J by 10 bases, and 9 bases separated the two germline ends. Germline V gives CDR1 MNHEY, CDR2 SVGAGI. This CDR3 comprises 12 residues. The CDR3 DNA follows: TGTGCCAGCAGTCTGGACGGCTCACCCCTCCACTTT. This encodes CASSLDGSPLHF.

This chain joins TRBV6-5 and TRBJ2-5; TRBD1 aligns across 9 bases. Germline-derived CDR1 and CDR2 are MNHEY and SVGAGI. The V and J ends lost 4 bases and 7 bases, in that order; junction bases with no gene match: 7. The CDR3 consists of 14 residues. CDR3 bases: TGTGCCAGCAGTTCGGACAGGGGCCTTGGGACCCAGTACTTC. Translated, it gives CASSSDRGLGTQYF.

The chain joins TRBV2 to TRBJ2-1, with D perhaps being TRBD1 or TRBD2 (5 bases each). Trimming left V 5 bases short and J 7 bases short, with 9 bases between. The CDR3 spans 12 residues. Per germline, CDR1 SNHLY and CDR2 FYNNEI. This CDR3 is CASSSWGNEQFF. The CDR3 DNA follows: TGTGCCAGCAGTTCATGGGGGAATGAGCAGTTCTTC.

V is TRBV28 and J is TRBJ2-7; no reliable D call. Germline-derived CDR1 and CDR2 are MDHEN and SYDVKM. V lost 2 bases and J lost 4, with 9 bases in between. The CDR3 has 13 residues. The CDR3 here is CASSLEDRYEQYF. CDR3 DNA: TGTGCCAGCAGTTTAGAAGACCGTTACGAGCAGTACTTC.

About this clone itself: The sample carries other DNA sequences with the same CDR3. The chain combines TRBV6-6 with TRBJ2-3; 8 bases map to TRBD1. Germline assignment: CDR1 MNHNY and CDR2 SVGAGI (reference sequence). Trimming at V came to 2 bases and at J to 4 bases, leaving 5 bases not matched to a gene. The CDR3 extends over 15 amino acids. The CDR3 DNA reads as TGTGCCAGCAGTTACCCCGGACAGGGTGCAGATACGCAGTATTTT. Translating gives CASSYPGQGADTQYF.

As to this clone: The same CDR3 can be traced to other DNA sequences in this sample. The rearrangement links TRBV7-6 to TRBJ2-7; a possible D gene is TRBD1 (6 bases). Looked up from germline, CDR1 is SGHVS and CDR2 is FNYEAQ. V dropped 5 bases and J dropped 2 bases, with 22 bases sitting between them. The length of the CDR3 is 17 residues. The DNA of the CDR3 is TGTGCCAGCAGCCGTGGGGTCGCGCAGGGGAGCACCTACGAGCAGTACTTC. Translation gives CASSRGVAQGSTYEQYF.

The sample holds a few counts of this clone. The genes are TRBV5-4 and TRBJ2-2, with 8 positions matching TRBD1. From germline, CDR1 is SGHNT and CDR2 YYREEE (reference sequence). The CDR3 covers 14 residues. V was clipped by 2 bases and J by 8 bases; unmatched bases: 5. The CDR3 region has the DNA TGTGCCAGCAGCTTTAAACAGGGGGAGGGGGAGCTGTTTTTT. It translates to CASSFKQGEGELFF.

The chain couples TRBV5-1 to TRBJ2-1; a possible D gene is TRBD1 (7 bases). CDR1 and CDR2 from the germline V gene are SGHRS and YFSETQ. The CDR3 loop spans 16 amino acids. V was shortened by 0 bases and J by 3 bases, with 13 bases between the two germline ends. CDR3 bases: TGCGCCAGCAGCTTGGCCGATCAGGGGGGCTACAATGAGCAGTTCTTC. Protein sequence: CASSLADQGGYNEQFF.

This sequence joins TRBV6-1 and TRBJ2-1, with 7 bases fitting TRBD2. The CDR3 runs to 14 residues. V was clipped by 6 bases and J by 9 bases; unmatched bases: 11. Germline V gene sequence: CDR1 MNHNS, CDR2 SASEGT. CDR3: CASSLPLASAEQFF. DNA of the CDR3: TGTGCCAGCAGCTTGCCACTAGCGTCAGCTGAGCAGTTCTTC.

This rearrangement joins TRBV9 to TRBJ1-4; D possibly corresponds to TRBD1 (5 bases). CDR3 size: 15 residues. Trimming shortened V by 3 bases and J by 14 bases, and 23 bases separated the two germline ends. CDR1 and CDR2 (germline): SGDLS, YYNGEE. The CDR3 protein is CASSAGTHGSGRLFF. In DNA, the CDR3 is TGTGCCAGCAGCGCCGGGACCCACGGTTCGGGGCGGCTGTTTTTT.

The CDR3 is CASSQDGGLKETQYF. The CDR3 DNA is TGTGCCAGCAGCCAAGATGGGGGGCTAAAAGAGACCCAGTACTTC. The gene calls are TRBV4-2 and TRBJ2-5; the D call may be TRBD1 or TRBD2 (6 bases each). V was cut by 0 bases and J by 3 bases, with 11 bases left in between. Looked up from germline, CDR1 is LGHNA and CDR2 is YNFKEQ. The CDR3 spans 15 residues.

This clone was recorded a few times. The V gene is TRBV30, the J gene TRBJ2-7, with a possible D match to TRBD2 (5 bases). This CDR3 has 14 residues. With 5 bases removed from V and 1 base from J, the gap between germline ends came to 15 bases. Germline CDR1 reads GTSNPN; CDR2 reads SVGIG (reference sequence). Here the CDR3 DNA reads TGTGCCTGGGGAGGTAGGCGAGGGTCCTACGAGCAGTACTTC. Translated, it gives CAWGGRRGSYEQYF.

This clone showed up just once. This chain joins TRBV5-1 and TRBJ2-3; TRBD2 matches at 10 bases. This CDR3 contains 17 residues. Germline CDR1 and CDR2: SGHRS and YFSETQ. Unmatched junction bases numbered 15, after V lost 4 bases and J lost 7 bases. The CDR3 DNA reads TGCGCCAGCAGCGTGGGGGGGTCTAGCGGGAGCAAGAATACGCAGTATTTT. Amino acid sequence: CASSVGGSSGSKNTQYF.

V is TRBV27 and J is TRBJ1-1; possibly TRBD1 for D (6 bases). The V end lost 3 bases, the J end lost 8 bases, and 16 bases lay between the germline ends. The germline gives CDR1 MNHEY, CDR2 SMNVEV (reference sequence). This CDR3 comprises 14 residues. CDR3 protein: CASSFGGAGFEAFF. The CDR3 region has the DNA TGTGCCAGCAGTTTCGGGGGGGCTGGCTTCGAAGCTTTCTTT.

J is TRBJ2-7 and V is TRBV21-1; the table's TRBD2 call for D was not verified on the DNA. TRBV21-1 is designated a pseudogene. This CDR3 has 16 residues. CDR3 sequence reads: CASSRRGLAATYEQYF. In DNA, the CDR3 is TGTGCCAGCAGCCGCCGAGGGCTAGCGGCAACCTACGAGCAGTACTTC.

V is TRBV27 and J is TRBJ2-5, with 11 bases that match TRBD2. The CDR3 covers 16 residues. With 6 bases clipped from V and 4 bases from J, the junction kept 10 bases outside the gene matches. Germline V gene data show CDR1 as MNHEY and CDR2 as SMNVEV (reference sequence). CDR3 in amino acids: CASRLAGTSGRETQYF. The CDR3 region has the DNA TGTGCCAGCAGACTCGCCGGAACTAGCGGGAGAGAGACCCAGTACTTC.

This clone has just one count. The chain has TRBV5-1 and TRBJ2-7; D remains ambiguous. In germline, CDR1 is SGHRS, CDR2 YFSETQ. The CDR3 consists of 15 residues. V lost 2 bases and J 2 bases, leaving 14 bases between the germline ends. CDR3 coding DNA: TGCGCCAGCAGCTTAATAAGCATGCTCACCTACGAGCAGTACTTC. Translation: CASSLISMLTYEQYF.

The chain carries TRBV19 and TRBJ1-2; D might be TRBD1 (6 bases). Trimming removed 2 bases at V and 4 bases at J, with 17 bases between. CDR3 size: 16 residues. The germline V gene encodes CDR1 LNHDA and CDR2 SQIVND (reference sequence). The chain's CDR3 is CASSIRLEDSFYGYTF. The CDR3 DNA is TGTGCCAGTAGTATACGGTTGGAGGACAGTTTCTATGGCTACACCTTC.

J is TRBJ1-1 and V is TRBV6-5; 8 bases map to TRBD1. This CDR3 has 15 amino acids. Germline lookup yields CDR1 MNHEY and CDR2 SVGAGI. The junction had 19 bases not matched to a gene; V was cut back by 6 bases and J by 13 bases. The CDR3 sequence is CASSLTSNGQGNGFF. The CDR3 region has the DNA TGTGCCAGCAGCCTCACCTCGAATGGACAGGGAAACGGTTTCTTT.

The chain has TRBV11-2 and TRBJ2-5; D gene uncertain. Germline CDR1 reads SGHAT; CDR2 reads FQNNGV. V was clipped by 2 bases and J by 1 base, with 8 bases between them. The CDR3 consists of 14 residues. The CDR3 is CASSLRIAQETQYF. The DNA for the CDR3 is TGTGCCAGCAGCTTACGAATAGCCCAAGAGACCCAGTACTTC.

Written as DNA, the CDR3 is TGTGCCAGCAGCTTAACGTTGCGGGGAGGATACAATGAGCAGTTCTTC. Its translation: CASSLTLRGGYNEQFF. This rearrangement joins TRBV7-3 to TRBJ2-1; D may be TRBD2 (6 bases). From germline, CDR1 is SGHTA and CDR2 FQGTGA. This CDR3 has 16 residues. With 0 bases removed from V and 4 bases from J, the gap between germline ends came to 13 bases.

V gene TRBV6-6 combines with J gene TRBJ2-3; TRBD1 matches 8 bases. Per the germline V gene, CDR1 is MNHNY and CDR2 is SVGAGI (reference sequence). The J segment lost 10 bases and the V segment lost 3 bases, leaving 12 bases of the junction unmatched. This CDR3 region has 15 residues. The CDR3 protein is CASSYSPDRGSPQYF. DNA of the CDR3: TGTGCCAGCAGTTATTCACCCGACAGGGGATCTCCGCAGTATTTT.

This sequence joins TRBV18 and TRBJ1-3, with a weak D call TRBD1 (5 bases). Germline values: CDR1 KGHSH, CDR2 LQKENI. The germline V and J ends were trimmed by 2 bases and 7 bases, with 15 bases remaining between them. The CDR3 is 15 amino acids. The CDR3 reads CASSPDGHTRNTIYF. CDR3 coding DNA: TGTGCCAGCTCACCAGATGGACACACACGGAACACCATATATTTT. The full variable domain, rest sourced from reference TRBV18 and TRBJ1-3, is NAGVMQNPRHLVRRRGQEARLRCSPMKGHSHVYWYRQLPEEGLKFMVYLQKENIIDESGMPKERFSAEFPKEGPSILRIQQVVRGDSAAYFCASSPDGHTRNTIYFGEGSWLTVV.

The V call is TRBV15, the J call TRBJ2-7; D tentatively reads TRBD1 or TRBD2 (5 bases each). CDR1 and CDR2 (germline): LNHNV, YYDKDF (reference sequence). Trimming cost V 7 bases and J 2 bases, with 15 bases left between them. The CDR3 covers 14 residues. CDR3 protein: CATTLGPGPYEQYF. The CDR3 DNA reads TGTGCCACCACCTTGGGACCAGGCCCCTACGAGCAGTACTTC.

This clone was recorded only once. V and J are TRBV5-4 and TRBJ1-1, with D hard to call. CDR3 size: 15 residues. The V end lost 0 bases, the J end lost 0 bases, and 9 bases lay between the germline ends. Germline loops: CDR1 SGHNT, CDR2 YYREEE (reference sequence). CDR3 protein: CASSLEVGMNTEAFF. In DNA form, the CDR3 reads TGTGCCAGCAGCTTGGAGGTGGGAATGAACACTGAAGCTTTCTTT. The full variable domain, with the rest looked up from reference TRBV5-4 and TRBJ1-1, is ETGVTQSPTHLIKTRGQQVTLRCSSQSGHNTVSWYQQALGQGPQFIFQYYREEENGRGNFPPRFSGLQFPNYSSELNVNALELDDSALYLCASSLEVGMNTEAFFGQGTRLTVV.